The clone carrying this TCR beta chain was recorded many times. The target antigen is unknown. Time point indicated: persistent/refractory GD, antithyroid drugs over 5 years with positive TRAb. Preparation of the TCR library used RNA extracted from PBMCs. Doctors identified Graves' disease using the American Thyroid Association guidelines. This specimen comes from a study of regulatory T cells in long-lasting Graves disease. CDR3 size: 14 residues. CDR1 and CDR2 (germline): MNHEY, SMNVEV (reference sequence). Trimming cost V 3 bases and J 4 bases, with 13 bases left between them. Study-level results: Persistent disease preferred TRBV28, TRBJ1-2 and TRBJ2-5; new disease, TRBV20-1 and TRBJ2-1. Researchers reported studying only peripheral blood, not thyroid tissue.

iRepertoire HTBI primers and Arm-PCR of CDR3 regions built TCR beta libraries. TCRdb independently ran MiXCR on the multiplex PCR reads; one entry per CDR3 protein. The repertoire has approximately 400,000 distinct CDR3 sequences, less than 25% of them found once; the top ten carry 20% to 25%. The sequence was collected from a female donor with Graves disease. This sample comprised peripheral blood mononuclear cells (PBMCs), obtained when the disease was refractory, from a patient treated with antithyroid drugs. The rearrangement links TRBV27 to TRBJ2-7, with D perhaps matching TRBD1 or TRBD2 (5 bases each). The CDR3 nucleotides read TGTGCCAGCAGTTTTGTTGGGGGTCTATACGAGCAGTACTTC. The encoded protein is CASSFVGGLYEQYF.